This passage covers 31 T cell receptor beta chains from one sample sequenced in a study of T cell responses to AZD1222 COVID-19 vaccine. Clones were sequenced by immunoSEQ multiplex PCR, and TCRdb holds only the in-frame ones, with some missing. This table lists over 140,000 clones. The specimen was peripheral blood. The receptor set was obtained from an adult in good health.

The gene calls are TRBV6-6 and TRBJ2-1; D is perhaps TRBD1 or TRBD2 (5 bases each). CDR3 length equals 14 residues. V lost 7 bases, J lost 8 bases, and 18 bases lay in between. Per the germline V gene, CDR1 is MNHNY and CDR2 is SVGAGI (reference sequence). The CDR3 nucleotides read TGTGCCAGCAACCCGCGGGTCCCCAGGGATGAGCAGTTCTTC. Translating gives CASNPRVPRDEQFF.

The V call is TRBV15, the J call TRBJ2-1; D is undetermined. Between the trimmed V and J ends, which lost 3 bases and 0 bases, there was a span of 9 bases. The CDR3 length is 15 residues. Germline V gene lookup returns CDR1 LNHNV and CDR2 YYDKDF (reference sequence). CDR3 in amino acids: CATSSEWGSYNEQFF. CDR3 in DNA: TGTGCCACCAGCAGTGAGTGGGGCTCCTACAATGAGCAGTTCTTC. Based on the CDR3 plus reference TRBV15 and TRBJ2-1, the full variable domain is DAMVIQNPRYQVTQFGKPVTLSCSQTLNHNVMYWYQQKSSQAPKLLFHYYDKDFNNEADTPDNFQSRRPNTSFCFLDIRSPGLGDTAMYLCATSSEWGSYNEQFFGPGTRLTVL.

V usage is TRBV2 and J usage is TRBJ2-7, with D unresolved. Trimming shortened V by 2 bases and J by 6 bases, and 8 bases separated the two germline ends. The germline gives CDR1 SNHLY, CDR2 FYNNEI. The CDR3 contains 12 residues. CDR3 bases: TGTGCCAGCAGTGAAAGGTGGGGCGAGCAGTACTTC. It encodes CASSERWGEQYF.

CDR3 nucleotides: TGTGCCAGCAGTACGCCGGGACAGACCTACGAGCAGTACTTC. Protein sequence: CASSTPGQTYEQYF. The V and J genes are TRBV2 and TRBJ2-7; the match to TRBD1 covers 7 bases. CDR1 SNHLY and CDR2 FYNNEI come from the germline V gene. CDR3 size: 14 residues. J gave up 2 bases and V 5 bases, and 6 bases lay outside the gene matches. The full variable domain, in which reference TRBV2 and TRBJ2-7 provide the parts outside the CDR3, is EPEVTQTPSHQVTQMGQEVILRCVPISNHLYFYWYRQILGQKVEFLVSFYNNEISEKSEIFDDQFSVERPDGSNFTLKIRSTKLEDSAMYFCASSTPGQTYEQYFGPGTRLTVT.

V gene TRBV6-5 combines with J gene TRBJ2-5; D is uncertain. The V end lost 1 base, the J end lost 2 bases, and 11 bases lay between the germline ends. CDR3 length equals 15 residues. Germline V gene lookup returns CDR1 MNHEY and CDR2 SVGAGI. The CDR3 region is CASSYFPQKQETQYF. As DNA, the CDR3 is TGTGCCAGCAGTTACTTTCCTCAAAAACAAGAGACCCAGTACTTC.

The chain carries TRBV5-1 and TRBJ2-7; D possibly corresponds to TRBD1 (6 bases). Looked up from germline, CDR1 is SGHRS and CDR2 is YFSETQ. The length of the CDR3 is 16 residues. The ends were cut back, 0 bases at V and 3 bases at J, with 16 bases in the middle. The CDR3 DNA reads TGCGCCAGCAGCTTGGGCAGGACAGCGGAGAGCTACGAGCAGTACTTC. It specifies CASSLGRTAESYEQYF. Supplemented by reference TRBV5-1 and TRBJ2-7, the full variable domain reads KAGVTQTPRYLIKTRGQQVTLSCSPISGHRSVSWYQQTPGQGLQFLFEYFSETQRNKGNFPGRFSGRQFSNSRSEMNVSTLELGDSALYLCASSLGRTAESYEQYFGPGTRLTVT.

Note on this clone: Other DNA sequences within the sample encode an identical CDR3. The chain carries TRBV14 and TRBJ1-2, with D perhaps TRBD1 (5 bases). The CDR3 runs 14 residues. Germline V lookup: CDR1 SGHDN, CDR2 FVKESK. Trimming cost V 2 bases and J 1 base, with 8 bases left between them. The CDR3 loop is CASSQYGGNYGYTF. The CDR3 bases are TGTGCCAGCAGCCAATATGGGGGTAACTATGGCTACACCTTC.

The CDR3 nucleotides read TGTGCCACCAGTGATTTAGGCGCGGGGGGTGAGCAGTTCTTC. This encodes CATSDLGAGGEQFF. This chain links TRBV24-1 with TRBJ2-1; 8 nucleotides align to TRBD2. V was clipped by 1 base and J by 9 bases; unmatched bases: 4. The CDR3 loop spans 14 amino acids. Germline lookup yields CDR1 KGHDR and CDR2 SFDVKD.

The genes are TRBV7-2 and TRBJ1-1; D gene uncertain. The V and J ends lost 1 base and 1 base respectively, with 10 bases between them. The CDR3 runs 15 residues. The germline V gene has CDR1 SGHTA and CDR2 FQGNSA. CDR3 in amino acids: CASSLVAGSNTEAFF. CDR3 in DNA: TGTGCCAGCAGCTTAGTAGCAGGTTCGAACACTGAAGCTTTCTTT.

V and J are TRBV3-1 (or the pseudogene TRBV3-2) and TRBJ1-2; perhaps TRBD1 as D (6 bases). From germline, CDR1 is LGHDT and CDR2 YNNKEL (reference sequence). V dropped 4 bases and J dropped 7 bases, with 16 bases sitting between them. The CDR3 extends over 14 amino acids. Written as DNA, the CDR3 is TGTGCCAGCAGCCCTCTCTTCCAGGGGACTGGCTACACCTTC. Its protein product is CASSPLFQGTGYTF.

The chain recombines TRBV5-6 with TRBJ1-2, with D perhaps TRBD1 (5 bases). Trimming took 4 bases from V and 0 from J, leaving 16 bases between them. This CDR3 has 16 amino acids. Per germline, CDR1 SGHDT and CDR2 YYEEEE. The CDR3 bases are TGTGCCAGCAGCACCATCGGGGGTAGAGCTAACTATGGCTACACCTTC. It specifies CASSTIGGRANYGYTF.

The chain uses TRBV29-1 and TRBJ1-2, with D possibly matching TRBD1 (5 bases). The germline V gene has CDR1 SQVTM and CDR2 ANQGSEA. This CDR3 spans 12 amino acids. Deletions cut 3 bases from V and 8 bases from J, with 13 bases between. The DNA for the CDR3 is TGCAGCGTTGACCGGGAGGGGCGCGGCTACACCTTC. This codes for CSVDREGRGYTF.

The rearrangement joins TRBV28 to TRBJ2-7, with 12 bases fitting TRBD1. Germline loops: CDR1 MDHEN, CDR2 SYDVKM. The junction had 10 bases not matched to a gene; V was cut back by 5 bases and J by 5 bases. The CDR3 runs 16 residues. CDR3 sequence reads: CASSPPVGQGAHEQYF. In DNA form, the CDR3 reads TGTGCCAGCAGTCCCCCCGTGGGACAGGGGGCCCACGAGCAGTACTTC.

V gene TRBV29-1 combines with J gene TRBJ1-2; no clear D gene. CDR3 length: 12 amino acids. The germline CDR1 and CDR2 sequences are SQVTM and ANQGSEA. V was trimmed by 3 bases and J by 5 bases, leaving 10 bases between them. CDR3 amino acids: CSVEKVGYGYTF. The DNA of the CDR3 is TGCAGCGTTGAGAAGGTGGGGTATGGCTACACCTTC.

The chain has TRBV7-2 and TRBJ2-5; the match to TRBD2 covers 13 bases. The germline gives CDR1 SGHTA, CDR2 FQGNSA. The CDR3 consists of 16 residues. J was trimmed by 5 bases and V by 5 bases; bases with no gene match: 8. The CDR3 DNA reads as TGTGCCAGCAGCCAACCGACTAGCGGGGGGTGGGAGACCCAGTACTTC. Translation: CASSQPTSGGWETQYF.

CDR3 coding DNA: TGCGCCAGCAGCCCGGGGGACGGAGGGGGATATCAGCCCCAGCATTTT. It yields the protein CASSPGDGGGYQPQHF. V usage is TRBV5-1 and J usage is TRBJ1-5; the D gene is possibly TRBD1 (6 bases). The V end lost 4 bases, the J end lost 5 bases, and 19 bases lay between the germline ends. CDR1 SGHRS and CDR2 YFSETQ come from the germline V gene. The CDR3 covers 16 residues.

CDR3 loop: CASSPGGAPYNEQFF. The CDR3 nucleotides read TGTGCCAGCAGCCCCGGGGGGGCCCCCTACAATGAGCAGTTCTTC. The rearrangement links TRBV5-6 to TRBJ2-1, with 8 bases fitting TRBD2. CDR1 is SGHDT, CDR2 YYEEEE, per germline. With 4 bases clipped from V and 2 bases from J, the junction kept 5 bases outside the gene matches. The CDR3 totals 15 residues.

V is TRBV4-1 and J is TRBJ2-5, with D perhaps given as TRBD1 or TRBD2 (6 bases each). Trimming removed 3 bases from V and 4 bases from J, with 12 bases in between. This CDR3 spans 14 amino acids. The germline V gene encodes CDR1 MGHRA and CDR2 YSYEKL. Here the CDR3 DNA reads TGCGCCAGCAGCCATGGGGGGCCAGGAGAGACCCAGTACTTC. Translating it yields CASSHGGPGETQYF.

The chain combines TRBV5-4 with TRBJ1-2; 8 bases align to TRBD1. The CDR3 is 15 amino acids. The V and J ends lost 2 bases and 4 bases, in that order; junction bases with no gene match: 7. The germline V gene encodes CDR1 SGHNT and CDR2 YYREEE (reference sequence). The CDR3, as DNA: TGTGCCAGCAGCTTACCAGGACAGGGCGGCTATGGCTACACCTTC. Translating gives CASSLPGQGGYGYTF.

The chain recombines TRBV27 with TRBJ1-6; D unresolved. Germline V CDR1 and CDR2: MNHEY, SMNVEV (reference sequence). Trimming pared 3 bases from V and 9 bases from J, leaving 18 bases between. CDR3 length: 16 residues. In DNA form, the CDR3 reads TGTGCCAGCAGTTTTTCGGGCGGCCCTATAGGTTCACCCCTCCACTTT. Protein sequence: CASSFSGGPIGSPLHF.

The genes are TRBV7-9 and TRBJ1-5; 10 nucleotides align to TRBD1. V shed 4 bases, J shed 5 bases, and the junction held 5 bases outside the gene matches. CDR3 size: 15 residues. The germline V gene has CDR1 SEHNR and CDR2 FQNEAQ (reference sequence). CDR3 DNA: TGTGCCAGCAGCTGGGGAGGACAGGGGGATCAGCCCCAGCATTTT. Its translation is CASSWGGQGDQPQHF.

The CDR3 region is CASDRGRNTEAFF. For the CDR3, the DNA is TGTGCCAGCGACAGGGGCCGGAACACTGAAGCTTTCTTT. The chain couples TRBV18 to TRBJ1-1; 8 positions match TRBD1. The CDR3 runs to 13 residues. CDR1 is KGHSH and CDR2 is LQKENI in the germline V gene. V was clipped by 8 bases and J by 1 base; unmatched bases: 3.

In DNA form, the CDR3 reads TGTGCCAGCAGCTTAGTGGGCAGACCCTTCCCACGTAATGAAAAACTGTTTTTT. Amino acids: CASSLVGRPFPRNEKLFF. V gene TRBV11-3 combines with J gene TRBJ1-4, with D hard to call. V was cut by 1 base and J by 4 bases, with 19 bases left in between. CDR1 is SGHNT and CDR2 is YENEEA in the germline V gene. This CDR3 is built from 18 residues. Supplemented by reference TRBV11-3 and TRBJ1-4, the full variable domain reads EAGVVQSPRYKIIEKKQPVAFWCNPISGHNTLYWYLQNLGQGPELLIRYENEEAVDDSQLPKDRFSAERLKGVDSTLKIQPAELGDSAVYLCASSLVGRPFPRNEKLFFGSGTQLSVL.

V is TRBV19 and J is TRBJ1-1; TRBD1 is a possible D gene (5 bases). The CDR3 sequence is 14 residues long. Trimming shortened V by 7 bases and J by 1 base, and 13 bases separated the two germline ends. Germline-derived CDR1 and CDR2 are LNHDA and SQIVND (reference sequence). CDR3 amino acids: CASMRRGTNTEAFF. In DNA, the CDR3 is TGTGCCAGTATGAGAAGGGGAACGAACACTGAAGCTTTCTTT.

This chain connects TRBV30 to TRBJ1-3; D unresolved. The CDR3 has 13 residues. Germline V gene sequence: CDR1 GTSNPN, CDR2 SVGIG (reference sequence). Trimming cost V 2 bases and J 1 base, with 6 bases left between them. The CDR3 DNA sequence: TGTGCCTGGAGTCCGGGATCTGGAAACACCATATATTTT. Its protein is CAWSPGSGNTIYF.

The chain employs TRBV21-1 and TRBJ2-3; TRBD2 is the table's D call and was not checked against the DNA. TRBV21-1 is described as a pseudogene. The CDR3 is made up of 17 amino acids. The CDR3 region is CASSKLRGGPGTDTQYF. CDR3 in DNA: TGTGCCAGCAGCAAGTTGCGGGGGGGCCCAGGCACAGATACGCAGTATTTT.

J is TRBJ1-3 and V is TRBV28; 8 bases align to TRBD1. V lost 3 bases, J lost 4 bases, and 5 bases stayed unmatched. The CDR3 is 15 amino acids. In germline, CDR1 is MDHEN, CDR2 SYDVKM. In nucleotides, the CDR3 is TGTGCCAGCAGTTTCTCAGGGGGCGCGGGAAACACCATATATTTT. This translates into CASSFSGGAGNTIYF.

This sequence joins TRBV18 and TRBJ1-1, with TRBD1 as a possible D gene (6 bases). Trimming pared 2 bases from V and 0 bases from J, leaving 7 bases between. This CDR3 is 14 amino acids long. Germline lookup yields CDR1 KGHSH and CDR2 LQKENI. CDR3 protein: CASSPDRLNTEAFF. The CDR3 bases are TGTGCCAGCTCACCAGACAGGCTGAACACTGAAGCTTTCTTT.

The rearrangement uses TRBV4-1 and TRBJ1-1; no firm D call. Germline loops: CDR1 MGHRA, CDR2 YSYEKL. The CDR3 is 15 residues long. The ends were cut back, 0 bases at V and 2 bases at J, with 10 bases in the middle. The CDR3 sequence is CASSQDRAENTEAFF. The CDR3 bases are TGCGCCAGCAGCCAAGATCGGGCGGAAAACACTGAAGCTTTCTTT.

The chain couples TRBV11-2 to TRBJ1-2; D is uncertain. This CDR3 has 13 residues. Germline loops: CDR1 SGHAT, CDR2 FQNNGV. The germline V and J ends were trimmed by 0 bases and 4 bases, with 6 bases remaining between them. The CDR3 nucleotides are TGTGCCAGCAGCTTAGATCTACGCTATGGCTACACCTTC. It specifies CASSLDLRYGYTF.

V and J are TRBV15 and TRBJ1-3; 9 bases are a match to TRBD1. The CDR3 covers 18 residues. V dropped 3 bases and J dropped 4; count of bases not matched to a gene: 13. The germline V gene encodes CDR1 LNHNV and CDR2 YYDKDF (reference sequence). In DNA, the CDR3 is TGTGCCACCAGCAGGCTACCAGACAGGGGGGTTTTAGGAAACACCATATATTTT. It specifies CATSRLPDRGVLGNTIYF.